The entry below describes one T cell receptor beta chain. Many counts were recorded for this clonotype. The specificity of this receptor is unknown. No base quality values were provided; no much bigger clone lies one nucleotide off. The sequencer listed for this sample is Illumina HiSeq 2500. Quantitative 5'-RACE with molecular barcodes was used to prepare TCR beta libraries. As for the authors' bioinformatics: To identify disease-linked TCR variants, a new computational method was used, one built on a probabilistic model of VDJ rearrangement. The public reads were reprocessed in TCRdb via fastp at Q25 and MiXCR, keeping in-frame beta chains. Identical CDR3 protein sequences are pooled into one entry, listed with their most common genes and DNA. The V and J calls and clone size are TCRdb's, not the authors'. Counted in this sample were 25,000 to 30,000 distinct CDR3 sequences; less than 6.5% of them appeared once. Of the sample, around 1.8% is held by the ten largest clones.

This sample is part of a study of CD8 T cells in ankylosing spondylitis (dated by TCRdb to 2017 to 2019). Concerning the study at large: To find TCR variants linked to disease, the study profiled T cell receptor beta repertoires in ankylosing spondylitis patients and healthy donors. The full study cohort comprised about 25 ankylosing spondylitis patients and around 100 healthy donors. Peripheral blood was sampled, and synovial fluid was also collected from ankylosing spondylitis patients. General study outcomes and caveats: Blood from ankylosing spondylitis patients appeared to be characterized by a TCR beta motif composed of several highly homologous amino acid variants. The disease-linked clones had a CD8+ phenotype and were found at relatively low frequencies in peripheral blood. Some of the motif variants had been reported before in the synovial fluid and blood of reactive arthritis patients, a finding that suggests common disease-initiation mechanisms. The disease-linked clones were reported as significantly enriched in matched synovial fluid samples from ankylosing spondylitis patients.

At the junction V is shortened by 4 bases and J by 0 bases; bases outside the gene matches: 8. Inclusive of the bounding cysteine and phenylalanine, the CDR3 is 17 residues long. Here the CDR3 DNA is all that survives: 51 bases in frame from base 1. From the germline V gene, CDR1 is SGDLS and CDR2 is YYNGEE. This receptor was obtained from a female donor with ankylosing spondylitis or in good health (not recorded which). The rearrangement combines TRBV9 with TRBJ2-3, with 10 bases in between that match TRBD2. Sample: blood, either unsorted or a sorted T cell fraction (not recorded which). CDR3 protein: CASSTGTSGASTDTQYF. The nucleotide sequence is given as TGTGCCAGCAGCACCGGAACTAGCGGGGCTAGCACAGATACGCAGTATTTT.